These T cell receptor beta chains were read from a single sample in a study of blood T cell repertoires in COVID-19. The data were produced by immunoSEQ multiplex PCR, yet TCRdb's version contains in-frame clones alone and is incomplete. Here the sample spans approximately 390,000 clones, approximately 90% being singletons. Input material: PBMCs or T cells enriched from blood (not recorded which). The source is a woman in her fifties or sixties who had recovered from COVID-19. The CDR3 runs from the conserved cysteine through the conserved F or W. Fields, in order: V gene, CDR3 protein.

TRBV5-6 | CASSPPGTWGETQYF
TRBV5-1 | CASSLGEGWATEAFF
TRBV6-5 | CASSKPTGVNTEAFF
TRBV5-1 | CASSIGTAAATYEQYF
TRBV11-1 | CASKPGIGSYNEQFF
TRBV4-1 | CASSQAPGDYTF
TRBV6-5 | CASSQSRLDTIYF
TRBV3-1/TRBV3-2 | CASSQDLGQGYGYTF
TRBV5-5 | CASGSRGSNTEAFF
TRBV7-8 | CASSLVGQGYGYTF
TRBV7-9 | CASSLGQNNSPLHF
TRBV5-1 | CASSGTGMGPETQYF
TRBV5-1 | CASSQERVEDGYTF
TRBV6-5 | CASSWGQGSPNSPLHF
TRBV11-2 | CASSFVASGGSYEQYF
TRBV4-3 | CASSLSVPGLAGGTDTQYF
TRBV18 | CASSPLPGGTLTHSYNEQFF
TRBV5-4 | CASSFAGAYNSPLHF
TRBV5-1 | CASSFRPRADTQYF
TRBV6-2/TRBV6-3 | CASSYPRLNSPLHF
TRBV6-2/TRBV6-3 | CASSYSGFSDEQYF
TRBV4-2 | CASSQGRGGAGLAGELFF
TRBV5-1 | CASSIQTDTQYF
TRBV19 | CASSLPPMDRTYTGELFF
TRBV30 | CAWSPSFGYEQYF
TRBV2 | CAGTGNNYGYTF
TRBV7-9 | CASRPAGSGTQYF
TRBV25-1 | CASSDRGWDNEQFF
TRBV19 | CASSSGGLETQYF
TRBV5-4 | CASSLRTGTSPYEQYF
TRBV10-3 | CAISGQANQPQHF
TRBV2 | CASFLFRGGLADTQYF
TRBV5-6 | CASSLSSSGNTIYF
TRBV2 | CASRQPEPTDTQYF
TRBV6-1 | CASSGSIGTGPYEQYF
TRBV9 | CASSVDSLPGNTIYF